This T cell receptor (beta chain) was profiled in a study of CD8 T cells in ankylosing spondylitis. Quantitative 5'-RACE with molecular barcodes was used to make the TCR beta libraries. Using its own MiXCR run on the 5' RACE reads, TCRdb lists one record per CDR3 protein. The sample shows around 770,000 distinct CDR3 sequences, around 11% of them seen only once. Only a few counts were recorded for this clonotype. Its antigen is still unknown. The length of the CDR3 is 15 residues. With 1 base clipped from V and 8 bases from J, the junction kept 6 bases outside the gene matches. The germline V gene has CDR1 SGDLS and CDR2 YYNGEE. General study points: Prior work had noted some motif variants in reactive arthritis blood and synovial fluid. Disease-linked clones proved CD8+ and comparatively uncommon in peripheral blood. Ankylosing spondylitis blood appeared to be characterized by a TCR beta motif of 7 to 9 highly homologous variants.

The rearrangement links TRBV9 to TRBJ1-4; 9 nucleotides match TRBD1. The clonotype originates from a male donor with ankylosing spondylitis. The sample comprised blood, either unsorted or a sorted T cell fraction (not recorded which). CDR3 residues: CASSVRGQGVEKLFF. The CDR3 region has the DNA TGTGCCAGCAGCGTACGGGGACAGGGAGTGGAAAAACTGTTTTTT.